One and the same sample provided the 14 T cell receptor beta chains below, sequenced in a study of T cell changes during pregnancy in multiple sclerosis. This table comes from immunoSEQ multiplex PCR, and its TCRdb copy is limited to in-frame clones, with some not included. The data hold approximately 40,000 clones, with under 95% observed a single time. Source: CD8+ T cells from peripheral blood mononuclear cells, taken in the third trimester of pregnancy. These receptors were obtained from a female donor with multiple sclerosis, enrolled in a pregnancy study.

CDR3 nucleotides: TGTGCCAGTAGTATAGGGACAGGCGTCTCTGGAAACACCATATATTTT. Amino acid sequence: CASSIGTGVSGNTIYF. This chain links TRBV19 with TRBJ1-3, with 7 bases aligning to TRBD1. CDR1 and CDR2 (germline): LNHDA, SQIVND (reference sequence). Losses at the gene ends were 1 base for V and 0 bases for J; bases not matched to a gene: 3. The CDR3 has 16 amino acids.

V usage is TRBV29-1 and J usage is TRBJ1-4, with a weak D call TRBD1 (5 bases). The CDR3 length is 15 residues. Germline V CDR1 and CDR2: SQVTM, ANQGSEA. V shed 7 bases and J shed 2 bases, with 17 bases lying between them. CDR3 coding DNA: TGCAGCGCATACCATGGACACGACACTAATGAAAAACTGTTTTTT. It codes for CSAYHGHDTNEKLFF.

V gene TRBV11-2 combines with J gene TRBJ1-5, with 12 bases matching TRBD1. The length of the CDR3 is 16 residues. The V gene's germline CDR1 is SGHAT and CDR2 FQNNGV. With V trimmed by 3 bases and J by 2 bases, 2 bases remained unmatched. In DNA, the CDR3 is TGTGCCAGCAGCTTGGGACAGGGGGCCGGCAATCAGCCCCAGCATTTT. This codes for CASSLGQGAGNQPQHF.

The chain is built from TRBV10-3 and TRBJ2-5, with 7 bases that match TRBD2. The CDR3 runs to 14 residues. Germline CDR1 is ENHRY and CDR2 is SYGVKD. Trimming at V came to 7 bases and at J to 5 bases, leaving 10 bases not matched to a gene. The CDR3 here is CAIKRDGGIETQYF. The DNA for the CDR3 is TGTGCCATCAAGCGGGACGGGGGGATTGAGACCCAGTACTTC.

The chain links TRBV9 to TRBJ1-2, with D perhaps matching TRBD1 (5 bases). V lost 0 bases and J 6 bases, leaving 12 bases between the germline ends. Germline assignment: CDR1 SGDLS and CDR2 YYNGEE. The CDR3 sequence is 14 residues long. The CDR3 coding sequence is TGTGCCAGCAGCGTAGGGCAGGGAGGCGATGGCTACACCTTC. It encodes CASSVGQGGDGYTF.

For the CDR3, the DNA is TGTGCCCGACAGGGGGACACCGGGGAGCTGTTTTTT. This codes for CARQGDTGELFF. The chain is built from TRBV2 and TRBJ2-2; 9 bases agree with TRBD1. V lost 11 bases, J lost 3 bases, and 1 base stayed unmatched. CDR1 SNHLY and CDR2 FYNNEI come from the germline V gene. This CDR3 has 12 amino acids.

The J gene is TRBJ2-7, the V gene TRBV19; D not resolved. Germline CDR1 LNHDA, CDR2 SQIVND (reference sequence). V was trimmed by 4 bases and J by 0 bases, leaving 13 bases between them. This CDR3 has 15 residues. The CDR3 here is CASSTHSTYSYEQYF. CDR3 nucleotides: TGTGCCAGTAGTACTCACTCGACATACTCCTACGAGCAGTACTTC.

This clone has a handful of counts. V and J are TRBV6-5 and TRBJ1-1; D gene uncertain. The V end lost 1 base, the J end lost 3 bases, and 9 bases lay between the germline ends. The germline V gene has CDR1 MNHEY and CDR2 SVGAGI. The CDR3 loop spans 14 amino acids. CDR3 amino acids: CASSYYAEDTEAFF. As DNA, the CDR3 is TGTGCCAGCAGTTACTACGCGGAGGACACTGAAGCTTTCTTT.

The V and J genes are TRBV4-3 and TRBJ2-5; D may be TRBD1 (5 bases). Germline-derived CDR1 and CDR2 are LGHNA and YSLEER. This CDR3 region has 13 residues. The V end was cut by 0 bases, the J end by 12 bases, with 14 bases between. CDR3: CASSQDKGVGEYF. In DNA, the CDR3 is TGCGCCAGCAGCCAAGATAAAGGGGTAGGGGAGTACTTC.

V usage is TRBV4-3 and J usage is TRBJ2-1, with 7 bases that match TRBD2. The CDR3 is made up of 16 amino acids. Looked up from germline, CDR1 is LGHNA and CDR2 is YSLEER. With V trimmed by 3 bases and J by 1 base, 6 bases remained unmatched. The CDR3 protein is CASSHIAGESYNEQFF. The CDR3 DNA sequence: TGCGCCAGCAGCCATATAGCGGGTGAATCCTACAATGAGCAGTTCTTC.

The chain couples TRBV5-1 to TRBJ2-1; the D gene is possibly TRBD2 (5 bases). The CDR3 consists of 13 residues. Germline V gene sequence: CDR1 SGHRS, CDR2 YFSETQ. V was pared by 4 bases and J by 5 bases, with 10 bases between. The CDR3 DNA reads TGCGCCAGCAGCCCCGCTAGCAACAATGAGCAGTTCTTC. It is translated as CASSPASNNEQFF.

V and J are TRBV7-8 and TRBJ2-7, with unresolved D. Germline values: CDR1 SGHVS, CDR2 FQNEAQ. The CDR3 totals 15 residues. V was clipped by 5 bases and J by 3 bases, with 17 bases between them. The CDR3 is CASSPTSSGGYEQYF. CDR3 coding DNA: TGTGCCAGCAGCCCCACCTCCTCCGGCGGCTACGAGCAGTACTTC.

The rearrangement joins TRBV6-4 to TRBJ2-1, with 9 bases aligning to TRBD2. This CDR3 is 14 amino acids long. Germline CDR1 and CDR2: MRHNA and SNTAGT. The J segment lost 13 bases and the V segment lost 0 bases, leaving 7 bases of the junction unmatched. CDR3: CASSDSAGGRAQFF. In nucleotides, the CDR3 is TGTGCCAGCAGTGACTCGGCGGGCGGGAGGGCCCAGTTCTTC.

The gene calls are TRBV7-6 and TRBJ2-2, with D possibly being TRBD1 (5 bases). Deletions cut 2 bases from V and 5 bases from J, with 9 bases between. The CDR3 has 14 amino acids. Per germline, CDR1 SGHVS and CDR2 FNYEAQ. The CDR3 here is CASSLLGVTGELFF. DNA for the CDR3: TGTGCCAGCAGCTTACTAGGGGTGACCGGGGAGCTGTTTTTT.